The present TCR beta chain was sequenced within a study of T cells in Graves' hyperthyroidism and ophthalmopathy. It was 8 to 10 ml of fresh peripheral blood that supplied the PBMCs. This clonotype has ten or more counts. Regions amplified from RNA transcripts were the TCR beta CDR3 regions. During a first-round RT-PCR of the TCR CDR3, the HTBI primer set was used. MiXCR, run by TCRdb on the multiplex PCR reads, gives a single entry per CDR3 protein. The sample includes a few hundred thousand distinct CDR3 sequences, about 16% of them seen just once. The V and J ends lost 3 bases and 6 bases respectively, with 17 bases between them. This CDR3 is built from 15 residues. Germline values: CDR1 LGHDT, CDR2 YNNKEL (reference sequence).

The receptor comes from a woman between 25 and 40 years old with Graves' hyperthyroidism. Sequenced material: blood. J is TRBJ1-1 and V is TRBV3-1, with D possibly matching TRBD1 (5 bases). The CDR3 DNA reads TGTGCCAGCAGCCAGGGTTATTCTGGGGGAGCTGAAGCTTTCTTT. This codes for CASSQGYSGGAEAFF. Together with reference TRBV3-1 and TRBJ1-1, the CDR3 gives the full variable domain: DTAVSQTPKYLVTQMGNDKSIKCEQNLGHDTMYWYKQDSKKFLKIMFSYNNKELIINETVPNRFSPKSPDKAHLNLHINSLELGDSAVYFCASSQGYSGGAEAFFGQGTRLTVV.